These T cell receptor beta chains were read from a single sample in a study of cytomegalovirus exposure and HLA in healthy donors. Clones were read by immunoSEQ multiplex PCR, and TCRdb kept only the in-frame ones, dropping some. Of about 170,000 clones listed, 77% are singletons. The sample was PBMCs. These receptors came from a woman in her twenties or thirties in good health and CMV-seropositive. Both conserved end residues are part of each CDR3. The D gene is left open where the match is weak. Not every row has a clone size; where given, it reads once, few, many or a size class.

CASSLESDRPMWEQYF	TGTGCCAGCAGCTTGGAGTCTGACAGACCCATGTGGGAGCAGTACTTC	-	-	TRBV5-6	TRBJ2-7	16
CASSSQGFGTDTQYF	TGTGCCAGCAGCTCCCAGGGTTTTGGCACAGATACGCAGTATTTT	-	-	TRBV11-2	TRBJ2-3	15
CASRGLDPGNEQFF	TGTGCCAGCAGGGGACTAGATCCCGGCAATGAGCAGTTCTTC	-	TRBD2	TRBV28	TRBJ2-1	14
CASSTPPIETQYF	TGTGCCAGCAGTACTCCCCCCATAGAGACCCAGTACTTC	-	-	TRBV6-5	TRBJ2-5	13
CASSLRDRGQSTGELFF	TGCGCCAGCAGCCTCCGGGACAGGGGGCAAAGCACCGGGGAGCTGTTTTTT	-	TRBD1	TRBV5-1	TRBJ2-2	17
CASTLGVTSGQETQYF	TGCGCCAGCACCCTTGGAGTGACTAGCGGACAAGAGACCCAGTACTTC	-	TRBD2	TRBV5-1	TRBJ2-5	16
CASSMGGLDEQYF	TGTGCCAGCAGTATGGGGGGGCTCGACGAGCAGTACTTC	-	-	TRBV5-5	TRBJ2-7	13
CASSPSGNTGELFF	TGCGCCAGCAGCCCTAGCGGGAACACCGGGGAGCTGTTTTTT	-	TRBD2	TRBV5-1	TRBJ2-2	14
CASSTRTSGSGTDTQYF	TGTGCCAGCAGCACCAGGACTAGCGGGAGTGGTACAGATACGCAGTATTTT	-	TRBD2	TRBV11-1	TRBJ2-3	17
CATSRRPGDFNQPQHF	TGTGCCACCAGCAGACGCCCCGGCGACTTTAATCAGCCCCAGCATTTT	once	-	TRBV15	TRBJ1-5	16
CASSQDSPSGANVLTF	TGCGCCAGCAGCCAAGACAGTCCCTCTGGGGCCAACGTCCTGACTTTC	many	-	TRBV4-3	TRBJ2-6	16
CASTEDRRVNNEQFF	TGTGCCAGCACCGAGGACAGGCGAGTTAACAATGAGCAGTTCTTC	-	TRBD1	TRBV6-1	TRBJ2-1	15
CASSPDRRNTEAFF	TGTGCCAGCAGTCCCGACAGGAGGAACACTGAAGCTTTCTTT	-	-	TRBV6-5	TRBJ1-1	14
CASSKGTSGSYYEQYF	TGTGCCAGCAGCAAGGGGACTAGCGGGAGTTACTACGAGCAGTACTTC	-	TRBD2	TRBV5-4	TRBJ2-7	16
CASSLSRRGTGHEQYF	TGCGCCAGCAGCCTGTCCCGACGTGGGACAGGGCACGAGCAGTACTTC	once	TRBD1	TRBV5-1	TRBJ2-7	16
CASSLGGGQGRLGYTF	TGTGCCAGCAGCTTAGGGGGGGGACAGGGTCGCTTGGGCTACACCTTC	-	TRBD1	TRBV11-2	TRBJ1-2	16
CASSQVDGSSYNEQFF	TGTGCCAGCAGCCAAGTGGACGGGAGCTCCTACAATGAGCAGTTCTTC	few	-	TRBV4-2	TRBJ2-1	16
CAISGTSDEQYF	TGTGCCATCAGTGGGACTAGCGACGAGCAGTACTTC	-	TRBD2	TRBV10-3	TRBJ2-7	12
CASSTWNTGELFF	TGTGCCAGTAGTACGTGGAACACCGGGGAGCTGTTTTTT	-	-	TRBV19	TRBJ2-2	13
CASSPPGTSGYNEQFF	TGTGCCAGCAGTCCTCCGGGGACTAGCGGCTACAATGAGCAGTTCTTC	-	TRBD2	TRBV6-6	TRBJ2-1	16
CSVEASGVNTGELFF	TGCAGCGTTGAGGCTAGCGGGGTAAACACCGGGGAGCTGTTTTTT	-	TRBD2	TRBV29-1	TRBJ2-2	15
CASNIQDRGMYF	TGTGCCAGCAACATCCAGGACAGGGGCATGTACTTC	-	TRBD1	TRBV5-5	TRBJ2-7	12
CSAPGTGANTQYF	TGCAGCGCCCCCGGGACAGGGGCAAATACGCAGTATTTT	-	TRBD1	TRBV29-1	TRBJ2-3	13
CASSPVQGGNEQYF	TGTGCCAGCTCACCAGTGCAGGGTGGGAACGAGCAGTACTTC	-	-	TRBV18	TRBJ2-7	14
CSVEKFRAYNEQFF	TGCAGCGTTGAAAAGTTCAGGGCCTACAATGAGCAGTTCTTC	-	-	TRBV29-1	TRBJ2-1	14
CASSSSLRPYEQYF	TGTGCCAGCAGCTCCTCACTACGTCCCTACGAGCAGTACTTC	-	-	TRBV7-9	TRBJ2-7	14
CASSYSRQGQFF	TGTGCCAGCAGTTACTCGAGACAGGGGCAGTTCTTC	few	TRBD1	TRBV6-6	TRBJ2-1	12
CASSAGGFQPQHF	TGTGCCAGCTCCGCAGGGGGCTTTCAGCCCCAGCATTTT	-	TRBD1	TRBV18	TRBJ1-5	13
CASEGGGLFYGYTF	TGTGCCAGCGAGGGAGGAGGGTTGTTCTATGGCTACACCTTC	-	-	TRBV21-1	TRBJ1-2	14
CASSLLGNTGELFF	TGTGCCAGCAGCTTACTGGGCAACACCGGGGAGCTGTTTTTT	-	-	TRBV7-9	TRBJ2-2	14
CASSYLQGNQPQHF	TGTGCCAGCAGTTACCTCCAGGGGAATCAGCCCCAGCATTTT	-	-	TRBV6-5	TRBJ1-5	14
CASSLPRTGFGEKLFF	TGTGCCAGCAGCTTGCCGAGGACAGGATTTGGCGAAAAACTGTTTTTT	-	TRBD1	TRBV11-3	TRBJ1-4	16
CASSPGLNTDTQYF	TGTGCCAGCAGCCCTGGACTGAACACAGATACGCAGTATTTT	few	-	TRBV5-4	TRBJ2-3	14
CAISIGDEQYF	TGTGCCATCAGCATCGGGGACGAGCAGTACTTC	-	-	TRBV10-3	TRBJ2-7	11
CASSPPDRGQETQYF	TGTGCCAGCAGTCCCCCGGACAGGGGGCAAGAGACCCAGTACTTC	-	TRBD1	TRBV6-6	TRBJ2-5	15
CASRPTGGREAFF	TGTGCCAGCAGACCGACAGGGGGCCGGGAAGCTTTCTTT	few	TRBD1	TRBV6-5	TRBJ1-1	13
CASSFQGPEAFF	TGTGCCAGCAGCTTTCAGGGCCCTGAAGCTTTCTTT	-	-	TRBV5-6	TRBJ1-1	12
CASSYGQVVGNTQYF	TGTGCCAGCAGTTACGGACAGGTAGTCGGGAATACGCAGTATTTT	-	TRBD1	TRBV6-6	TRBJ2-3	15
CASRRDSGVDGYTF	TGCGCCAGCCGCCGGGACAGCGGAGTTGACGGCTACACCTTC	-	TRBD1	TRBV5-1	TRBJ1-2	14
CASSLLEQGSPYEQYF	TGTGCCAGCAGCTTACTAGAACAGGGGTCCCCGTACGAGCAGTACTTC	-	TRBD1	TRBV5-4	TRBJ2-7	16
CAWEPGQGDSPLHF	TGTGCCTGGGAACCGGGACAGGGCGATTCACCCCTCCACTTT	-	TRBD1	TRBV30	TRBJ1-6	14
CASSLRTGVVAGELFF	TGCGCCAGCAGCCTACGGACAGGGGTGGTGGCCGGGGAGCTGTTTTTT	-	TRBD1	TRBV4-1	TRBJ2-2	16
CASSPKGLAGTGELFF	TGTGCCAGCAGCCCGAAGGGGCTAGCGGGAACCGGGGAGCTGTTTTTT	-	TRBD2	TRBV11-3	TRBJ2-2	16
CASKRTGPLEDIQYF	TGTGCCAGTAAAAGGACAGGGCCCCTAGAGGACATTCAGTACTTC	-	TRBD1	TRBV19	TRBJ2-4	15
CAKSQGLGTGELFF	TGTGCCAAGAGTCAGGGCCTGGGCACCGGGGAGCTGTTTTTT	-	-	TRBV30	TRBJ2-2	14
CASSSRDSMNTEAFF	TGCGCCAGCAGCTCTCGGGACAGTATGAACACTGAAGCTTTCTTT	-	TRBD1	TRBV5-1	TRBJ1-1	15
CASSFLTVNQFYEQYF	TGTGCCAGCAGTTTCCTAACAGTCAACCAATTCTACGAGCAGTACTTC	-	-	TRBV28	TRBJ2-7	16
CASSFFGTGGYEQYF	TGTGCCAGCAGTTTCTTCGGGACAGGGGGCTACGAGCAGTACTTC	-	TRBD1	TRBV28	TRBJ2-7	15
CASSILLTGTNEQFF	TGTGCCAGTAGTATACTACTAACAGGGACCAATGAGCAGTTCTTC	-	-	TRBV19	TRBJ2-1	15
CASSLEASGTDTQYF	TGTGCCAGCAGCTTAGAGGCTAGCGGTACAGATACGCAGTATTTT	-	TRBD2	TRBV7-7	TRBJ2-3	15
CASSLYSGGKPNNEQFF	TGTGCCAGCAGCTTATACTCAGGCGGGAAACCAAACAATGAGCAGTTCTTC	-	-	TRBV7-3	TRBJ2-1	17
CASSLKAGRQETQYF	TGTGCCAGCAGTCTTAAGGCGGGACGCCAAGAGACCCAGTACTTC	-	-	TRBV27	TRBJ2-5	15
CATSRVGVSGNTIYF	TGTGCCACCAGCAGGGTCGGGGTCTCTGGAAACACCATATATTTT	-	-	TRBV15	TRBJ1-3	15
CAISTTGPGNTIYF	TGTGCCATCAGCACGACAGGGCCCGGAAACACCATATATTTT	-	TRBD1	TRBV10-3	TRBJ1-3	14